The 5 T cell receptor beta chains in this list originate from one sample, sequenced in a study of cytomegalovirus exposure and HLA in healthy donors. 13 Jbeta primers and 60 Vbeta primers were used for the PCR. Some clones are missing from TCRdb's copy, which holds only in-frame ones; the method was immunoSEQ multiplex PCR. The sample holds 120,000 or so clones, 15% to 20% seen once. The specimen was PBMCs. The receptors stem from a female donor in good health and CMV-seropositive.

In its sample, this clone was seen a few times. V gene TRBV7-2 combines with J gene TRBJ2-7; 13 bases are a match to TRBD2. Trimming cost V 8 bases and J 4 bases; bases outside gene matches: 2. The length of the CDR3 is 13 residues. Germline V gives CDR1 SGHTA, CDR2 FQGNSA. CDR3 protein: CASRLAGGYEQYF. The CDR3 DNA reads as TGTGCCAGCCGACTAGCGGGAGGATACGAGCAGTACTTC.

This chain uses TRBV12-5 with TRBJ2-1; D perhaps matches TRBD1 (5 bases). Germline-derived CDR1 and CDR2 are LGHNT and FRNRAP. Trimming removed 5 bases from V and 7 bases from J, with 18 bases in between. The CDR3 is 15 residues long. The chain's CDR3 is CASGLTEMGSNEQFF. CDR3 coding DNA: TGTGCTAGTGGTCTGACAGAAATGGGGTCGAATGAGCAGTTCTTC.

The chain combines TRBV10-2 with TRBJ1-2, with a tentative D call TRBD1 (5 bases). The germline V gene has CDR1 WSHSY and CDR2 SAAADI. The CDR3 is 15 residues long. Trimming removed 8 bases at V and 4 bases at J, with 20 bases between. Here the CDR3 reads CASGGGRPSSYGYTF. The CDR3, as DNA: TGCGCCAGCGGGGGGGGACGACCATCATCCTATGGCTACACCTTC.

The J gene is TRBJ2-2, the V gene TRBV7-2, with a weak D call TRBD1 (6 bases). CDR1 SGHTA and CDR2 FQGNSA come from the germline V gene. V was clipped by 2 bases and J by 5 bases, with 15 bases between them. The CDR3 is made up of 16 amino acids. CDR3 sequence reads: CASSLSGGSGTGELFF. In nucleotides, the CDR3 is TGTGCCAGCAGCTTAAGTGGGGGCTCGGGAACCGGGGAGCTGTTTTTT. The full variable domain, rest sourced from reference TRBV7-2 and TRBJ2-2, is GAGVSQSPSNKVTEKGKDVELRCDPISGHTALYWYRQSLGQGLEFLIYFQGNSAPDKSGLPSDRFSAERTGGSVSTLTIQRTQQEDSAVYLCASSLSGGSGTGELFFGEGSRLTVL.

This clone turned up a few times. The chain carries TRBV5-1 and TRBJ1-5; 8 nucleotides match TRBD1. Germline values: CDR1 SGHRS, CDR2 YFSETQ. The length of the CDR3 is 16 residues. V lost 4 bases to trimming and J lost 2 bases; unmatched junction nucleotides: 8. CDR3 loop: CASSPTWTGRNQPQHF. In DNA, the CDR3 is TGCGCCAGCAGCCCGACTTGGACAGGGCGCAATCAGCCCCAGCATTTT.